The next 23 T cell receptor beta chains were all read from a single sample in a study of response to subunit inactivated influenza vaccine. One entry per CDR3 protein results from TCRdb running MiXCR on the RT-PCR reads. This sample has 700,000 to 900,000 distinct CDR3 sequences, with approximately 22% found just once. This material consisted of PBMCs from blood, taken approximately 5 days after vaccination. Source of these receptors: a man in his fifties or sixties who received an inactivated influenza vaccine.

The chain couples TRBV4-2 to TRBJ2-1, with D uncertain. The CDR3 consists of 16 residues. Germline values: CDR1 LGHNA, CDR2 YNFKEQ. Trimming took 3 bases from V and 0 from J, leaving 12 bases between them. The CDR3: CASSHSTRSSYNEQFF. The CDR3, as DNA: TGTGCCAGCAGCCACTCGACGCGGAGCTCCTACAATGAGCAGTTCTTC.

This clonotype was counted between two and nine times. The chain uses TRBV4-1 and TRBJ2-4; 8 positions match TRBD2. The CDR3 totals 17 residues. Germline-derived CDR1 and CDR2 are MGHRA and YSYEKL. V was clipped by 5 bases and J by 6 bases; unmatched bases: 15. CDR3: CASSSSTHGGGRNIQYF. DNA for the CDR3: TGCGCCAGCAGCTCCTCCACCCACGGGGGGGGGCGAAACATTCAGTACTTC.

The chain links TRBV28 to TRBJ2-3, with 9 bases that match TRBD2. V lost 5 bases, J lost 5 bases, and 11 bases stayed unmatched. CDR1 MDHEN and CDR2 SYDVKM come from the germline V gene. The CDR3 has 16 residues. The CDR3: CASSPLGGGVKDTQYF. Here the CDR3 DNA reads TGTGCCAGCAGTCCACTAGGCGGGGGGGTCAAAGATACGCAGTATTTT.

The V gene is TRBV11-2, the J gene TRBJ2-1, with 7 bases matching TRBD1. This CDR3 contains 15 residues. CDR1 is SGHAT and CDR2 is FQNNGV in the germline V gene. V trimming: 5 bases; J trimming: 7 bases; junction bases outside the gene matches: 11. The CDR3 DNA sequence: TGTGCCAGCAGCCGACAGGGACGCGTAAGGAATGAGCAGTTCTTC. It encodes CASSRQGRVRNEQFF. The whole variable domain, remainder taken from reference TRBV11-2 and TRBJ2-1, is EAGVAQSPRYKIIEKRQSVAFWCNPISGHATLYWYQQILGQGPKLLIQFQNNGVVDDSQLPKDRFSAERLKGVDSTLKIQPAKLEDSAVYLCASSRQGRVRNEQFFGPGTRLTVL.

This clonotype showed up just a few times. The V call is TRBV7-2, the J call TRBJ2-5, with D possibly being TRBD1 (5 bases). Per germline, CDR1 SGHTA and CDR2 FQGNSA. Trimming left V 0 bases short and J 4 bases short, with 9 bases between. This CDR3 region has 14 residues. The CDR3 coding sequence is TGTGCCAGCAGCTTAGCCAGGGAACGAGAGACCCAGTACTTC. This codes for CASSLARERETQYF.

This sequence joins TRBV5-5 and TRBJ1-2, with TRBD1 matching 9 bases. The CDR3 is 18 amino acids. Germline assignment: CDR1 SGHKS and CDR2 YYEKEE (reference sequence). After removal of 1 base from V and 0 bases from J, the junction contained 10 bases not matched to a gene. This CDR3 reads CASSLYPGQGTSNYGYTF. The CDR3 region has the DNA TGTGCCAGCAGCTTGTATCCGGGACAGGGCACCTCTAACTATGGCTACACCTTC.

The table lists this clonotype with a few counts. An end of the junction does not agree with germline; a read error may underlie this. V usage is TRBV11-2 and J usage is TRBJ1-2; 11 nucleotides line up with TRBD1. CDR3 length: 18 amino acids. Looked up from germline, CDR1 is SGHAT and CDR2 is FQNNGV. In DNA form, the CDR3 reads TGTGCCAGCAGCTCGATTATTCGGACAGGGGGCAATTACTATAGCTACACCTTC. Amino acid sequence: CASSSIIRTGGNYYSYTF.

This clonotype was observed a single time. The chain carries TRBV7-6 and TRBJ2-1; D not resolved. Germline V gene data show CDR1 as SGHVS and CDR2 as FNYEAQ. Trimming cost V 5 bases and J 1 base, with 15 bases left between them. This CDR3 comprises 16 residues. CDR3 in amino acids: CASSAAEWGSYNEQFF. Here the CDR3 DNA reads TGTGCCAGCAGCGCCGCAGAATGGGGATCCTACAATGAGCAGTTCTTC.

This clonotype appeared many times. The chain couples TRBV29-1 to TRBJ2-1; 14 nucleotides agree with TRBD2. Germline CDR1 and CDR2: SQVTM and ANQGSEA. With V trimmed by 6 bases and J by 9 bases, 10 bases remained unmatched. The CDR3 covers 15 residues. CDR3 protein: CSVVIGLAGGSEQFF. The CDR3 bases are TGCAGCGTCGTTATTGGACTAGCGGGAGGAAGTGAGCAGTTCTTC.

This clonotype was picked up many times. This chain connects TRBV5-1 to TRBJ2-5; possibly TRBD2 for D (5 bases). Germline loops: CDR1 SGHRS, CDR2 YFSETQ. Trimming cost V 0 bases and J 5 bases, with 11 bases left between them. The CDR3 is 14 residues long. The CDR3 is CASSLASSPETQYF. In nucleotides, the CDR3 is TGCGCCAGCAGCTTGGCTAGCTCGCCGGAGACCCAGTACTTC.

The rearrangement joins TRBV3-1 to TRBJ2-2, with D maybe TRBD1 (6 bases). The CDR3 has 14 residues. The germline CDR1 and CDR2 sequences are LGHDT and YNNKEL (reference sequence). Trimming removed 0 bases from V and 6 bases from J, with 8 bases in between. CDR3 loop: CASSQDAGAGELFF. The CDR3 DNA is TGTGCCAGCAGCCAAGATGCAGGGGCCGGGGAGCTGTTTTTT. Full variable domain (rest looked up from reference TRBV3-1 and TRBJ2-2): DTAVSQTPKYLVTQMGNDKSIKCEQNLGHDTMYWYKQDSKKFLKIMFSYNNKELIINETVPNRFSPKSPDKAHLNLHINSLELGDSAVYFCASSQDAGAGELFFGEGSRLTVL.

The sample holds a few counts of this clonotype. CDR3 protein: CASVAGSGNTEAFF. The CDR3 nucleotides are TGTGCCAGCGTGGCGGGCTCGGGGAACACTGAAGCTTTCTTT. This chain connects TRBV4-2 to TRBJ1-1; unclear D gene. Germline CDR1 and CDR2: LGHNA and YNFKEQ. The CDR3 contains 14 residues. Trimming pared 8 bases from V and 1 base from J, leaving 14 bases between.

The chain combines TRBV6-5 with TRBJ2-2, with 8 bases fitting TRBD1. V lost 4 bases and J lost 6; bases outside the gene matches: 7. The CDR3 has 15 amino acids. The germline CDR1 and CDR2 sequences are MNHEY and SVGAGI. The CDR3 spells CASSSDRVGAGELFF. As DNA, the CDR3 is TGTGCCAGCAGTTCGGACAGGGTGGGAGCCGGGGAGCTGTTTTTT.

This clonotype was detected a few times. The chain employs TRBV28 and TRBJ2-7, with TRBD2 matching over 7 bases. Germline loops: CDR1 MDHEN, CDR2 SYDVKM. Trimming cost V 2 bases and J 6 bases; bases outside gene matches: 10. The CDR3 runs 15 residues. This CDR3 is CASSLGGSDVGEQYF. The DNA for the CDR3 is TGTGCCAGCAGTTTAGGCGGGAGTGACGTGGGCGAGCAGTACTTC.

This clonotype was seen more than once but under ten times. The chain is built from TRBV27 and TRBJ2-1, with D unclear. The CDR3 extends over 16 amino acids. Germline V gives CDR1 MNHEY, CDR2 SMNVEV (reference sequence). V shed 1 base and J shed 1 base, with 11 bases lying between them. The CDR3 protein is CASSLLVGSSYNEQFF. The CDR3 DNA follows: TGTGCCAGCAGTTTATTGGTGGGCTCATCCTACAATGAGCAGTTCTTC.

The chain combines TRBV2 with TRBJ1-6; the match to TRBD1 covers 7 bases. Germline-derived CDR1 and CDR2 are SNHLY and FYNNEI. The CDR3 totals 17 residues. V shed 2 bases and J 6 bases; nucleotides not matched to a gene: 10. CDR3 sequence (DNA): TGTGCCAGCAGTGAATCAGAAGGACAGGCCGTTAATTCACCCCTCCACTTT. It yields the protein CASSESEGQAVNSPLHF.

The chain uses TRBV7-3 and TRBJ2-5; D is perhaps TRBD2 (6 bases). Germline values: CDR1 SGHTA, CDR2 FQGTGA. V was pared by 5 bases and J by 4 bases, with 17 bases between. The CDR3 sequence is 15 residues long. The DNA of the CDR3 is TGTGCCAGCAGCAGCTCTAGCGCTCCGGGAGAGACCCAGTACTTC. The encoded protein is CASSSSSAPGETQYF. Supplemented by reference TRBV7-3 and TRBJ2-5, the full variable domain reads GAGVSQTPSNKVTEKGKYVELRCDPISGHTALYWYRQSLGQGPEFLIYFQGTGAADDSGLPNDRFFAVRPEGSVSTLKIQRTERGDSAVYLCASSSSSAPGETQYFGPGTRLLVL.

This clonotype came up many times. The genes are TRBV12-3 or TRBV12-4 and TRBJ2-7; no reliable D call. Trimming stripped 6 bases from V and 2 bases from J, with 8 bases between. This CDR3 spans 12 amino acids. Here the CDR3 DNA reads TGTGCCAGCAGCCTTGACACCTACGAGCAGTACTTC. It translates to CASSLDTYEQYF.

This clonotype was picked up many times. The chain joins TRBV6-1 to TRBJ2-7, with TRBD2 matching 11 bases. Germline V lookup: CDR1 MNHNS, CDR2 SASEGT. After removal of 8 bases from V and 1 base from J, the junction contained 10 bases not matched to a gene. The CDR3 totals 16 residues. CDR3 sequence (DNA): TGTGCCAGCGCACGGACTACTAGCGGGGGTTCCTACGAGCAGTACTTC. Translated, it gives CASARTTSGGSYEQYF.

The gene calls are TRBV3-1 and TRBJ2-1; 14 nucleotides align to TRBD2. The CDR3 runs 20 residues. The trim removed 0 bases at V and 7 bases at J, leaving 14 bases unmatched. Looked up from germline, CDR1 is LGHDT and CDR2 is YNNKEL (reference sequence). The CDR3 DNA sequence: TGTGCCAGCAGCCAAGAGTGGGGGACTAGCGGGAGAACCCTTTGGAATGAGCAGTTCTTC. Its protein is CASSQEWGTSGRTLWNEQFF.

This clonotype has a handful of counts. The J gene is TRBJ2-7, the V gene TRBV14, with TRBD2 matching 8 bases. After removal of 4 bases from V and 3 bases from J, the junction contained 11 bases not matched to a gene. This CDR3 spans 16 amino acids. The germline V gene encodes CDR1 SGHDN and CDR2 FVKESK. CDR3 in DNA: TGTGCCAGCAGCCCAGGCGGGAGCGGGGGAATCTACGAGCAGTACTTC. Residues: CASSPGGSGGIYEQYF.

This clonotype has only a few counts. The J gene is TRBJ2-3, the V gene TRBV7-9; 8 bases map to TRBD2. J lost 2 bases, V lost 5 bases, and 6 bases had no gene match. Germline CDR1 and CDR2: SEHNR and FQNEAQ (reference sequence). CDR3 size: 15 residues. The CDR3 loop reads CASSKLAGPTDTQYF. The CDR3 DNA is TGTGCCAGCAGCAAGCTAGCGGGCCCCACAGATACGCAGTATTTT.

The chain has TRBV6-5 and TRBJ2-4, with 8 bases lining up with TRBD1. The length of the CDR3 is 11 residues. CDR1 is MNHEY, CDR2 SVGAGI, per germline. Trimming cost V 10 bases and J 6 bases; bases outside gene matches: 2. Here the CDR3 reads CATGQGNIQYF. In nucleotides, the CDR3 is TGTGCCACAGGACAGGGAAACATTCAGTACTTC.